This T cell receptor (beta chain) was sequenced in a study of long-term antiretroviral therapy in people with HIV (dated by TCRdb to between 2021 and 2024). Concerning the study at large: The earliest samples were collected approximately a decade before the 2015 WHO recommendation for immediate ART, a period when ART was typically delayed until CD4 counts fell. A retrospective serial study tested whether ART initiation and durable HIV suppression were associated with changes in peripheral blood TRB repertoire composition and diversity. From some 30 adults with confirmed HIV infection, the cohort provided fewer than 200 cryopreserved PBMC samples, gathered serially across a mean of about six years (range 1-12). About 35% of the 30 participants with HIV were female. No cross-contamination during QIAcube processing was seen in test extractions of a monoclonal T-cell line run alongside approximately 36 polyclonal samples. Overall study outcomes, separate from this receptor: No data were available on ART adherence, viral resistance or therapy changes, limiting inferences about post-ART repertoire changes. ART initiation was associated with a significant increase in TRB diversity, but diversity stayed significantly below transplant donor controls even after long-term ART. The samples were dated from about 2003 to 2018, and the ART regimens that were used may be less effective than current ART regimens. At every time point, the repertoire was dominated by expanded TRB clones first identified before ART initiation, although this dominance fluctuated and, in many PLHIV, declined after ART. Compared with controls, HIV repertoires had narrower CDR3 length ranges, and the network structure pointed to an antigen-experienced repertoire that shifted only slightly toward naive after ART. Because pre-ART samples had limited cell numbers, profiling was done on unsorted PBMC rather than on sorted CD4+ and CD8+ T cells. Owing to limited PBMC availability, only the TCR beta chain was sequenced, without alpha chain pairing.

The CDR3, cysteine through valine, is 12 amino acids long. Only CDR3 DNA is held: 36 bases, read in frame from base 1. A distance of 6 bases separates the germline ends of V and J, which lose 2 bases and 4 bases respectively. CDR1 and CDR2, looked up from the germline V gene, are MDHEN and SYDVKM. The immunoSEQ hsTCRB v3.0 assay was used at survey level resolution to sequence the TRB variable region. The targeted TRB sequencing depth was about 35,000-55,000 T-cell genomes per sample. TRB libraries were pooled and sequenced on an Illumina MiSeq using a v3 150-cycle kit. Per the original workflow: Analysis of repertoires was carried out in R inside a reproducible Nextflow workflow spanning QC, data transformation and analysis. LymphoSeq2, an R package for AIRR-Seq data exploration, was used to implement custom analyses. Several samples that yielded fewer than 5000 total TRB sequences were excluded, so that fewer than 200 HIV repertoires were analyzed. Among the roughly 180 retained HIV repertoires, 55 to 65 were collected before ART initiation and around 130 after ART initiation. Each repertoire was downsampled to 5000 TRB nucleotide sequences, and summary statistics were averaged across 100 downsampling iterations. The analysis kept only TRB sequences whose CDR3 regions were at least seven amino acids long. A Shannon entropy-derived clonality score and the Gini coefficient were used to measure diversity. In the repertoire networks, any two of the top 5000 CDR3 amino acid sequences were linked whenever the two sequences differed by an edit distance of one. For TRB CDR3 amino acid sequences, antigen specificity groups and MHC restriction were predicted with GLIPH2. To flag known CMV, EBV, HIV or tissue antigen associations, CDR3 amino acid sequences were matched against VDJdb and McPAS-TCR. Pre-ART, post-ART and control groups were compared with Wilcoxon signed-rank tests and Holm-Bonferroni correction. TCRdb retrieved this table from immuneACCESS and kept in-frame rearrangements only. Not all clones are present; in checked studies, unresolved V genes account for under half, and no reason is known for the remainder. V and J calls and clone size follow that table, whereas D and trimming were derived from the DNA. This sample gives roughly 34,000 clones in total; around 79% of them show up just once. 3.2% of the sample goes to the ten largest clones.

To be included, a participant needed at least one PBMC sample from before ART initiation plus at least two post-ART samples. All participants with HIV were treated in the United States of America. Before DNA extraction, cryopreserved samples containing about 0.9-10 million PBMC were thawed and washed. At the time of the earliest PBMC sample for each participant with HIV, ages ranged from 23 to 54 years. PBMC samples were contributed by each participant from 1-4 timepoints before ART initiation and 2-8 timepoints after ART initiation, with a median of 7 samples. Serial HIV viral load, CD4+ T-cell count, ART history and demographic data were obtained for every participant. A Qiagen kit on a QIAcube was used to extract genomic DNA from unsorted PBMC, with samples processed in batches of 12. This clone was counted between two and nine times. The antigen it binds to is not known. Base qualities are not provided; no much larger clone lies one nucleotide away.

Sequences were derived from unsorted PBMCs, sampled 1.9 years after starting antiretroviral therapy. The sequence joins TRBV28 to TRBJ2-7; the D gene is unclear. The source of this sequence is a man aged 18 to 35 with HIV. CDR3 protein: CASSLGGYEQYV. In nucleotide form, the sequence is TGTGCCAGCAGTTTAGGCGGATACGAGCAGTACGTC.